A single sample is the source of the 4 T cell receptor beta chains below, sequenced in a study of T cell repertoires in ileal Crohn's disease. The protocol was immunoSEQ multiplex PCR, while the TCRdb copy is restricted to in-frame clones and leaves out a portion. The table has some 16,000 clones, about 80% seen once. Sequencing was carried out using ileal tissue. The source is an adult with Crohn's disease.

The chain couples TRBV5-1 to TRBJ1-2, with TRBD1 as a possible D gene (6 bases). The CDR3 runs to 16 residues. Germline V gene lookup returns CDR1 SGHRS and CDR2 YFSETQ. Trimming pared 0 bases from V and 2 bases from J, leaving 14 bases between. The CDR3 coding sequence is TGCGCCAGCAGCTTGGTACAGGGTGAGGGGAACTATGGCTACACCTTC. This translates into CASSLVQGEGNYGYTF.

The chain uses TRBV15 and TRBJ2-1; D may be TRBD2 (5 bases). V lost 0 bases to trimming and J lost 8 bases, with 20 bases between them. CDR1 and CDR2 from the germline V gene are LNHNV and YYDKDF (reference sequence). The CDR3 loop spans 17 amino acids. The CDR3 sequence: CATSRDSGLAALYEQFF. Written as DNA, the CDR3 is TGTGCCACCAGCAGAGATTCTGGGCTAGCCGCGCTCTATGAGCAGTTCTTC.

The chain carries TRBV2 and TRBJ1-5; D call uncertain. Trimming left V 6 bases short and J 2 bases short, with 14 bases between. CDR3 size: 15 residues. Per germline, CDR1 SNHLY and CDR2 FYNNEI. CDR3 nucleotide sequence: TGTGCCAGCAGACCCAGATCGAGGGGCAATCAGCCCCAGCATTTT. Amino acids: CASRPRSRGNQPQHF.

V usage is TRBV19 and J usage is TRBJ2-5; 10 bases line up with TRBD2. The CDR3 loop spans 14 amino acids. Germline V lookup: CDR1 LNHDA, CDR2 SQIVND (reference sequence). The junction had 9 bases not matched to a gene; V was cut back by 9 bases and J by 5 bases. DNA for the CDR3: TGTGCCAGCTCAACTAGCGGGGAGGTGGAGACCCAGTACTTC. Its protein product is CASSTSGEVETQYF. The full variable domain, its missing parts supplied by reference TRBV19 and TRBJ2-5, is DGGITQSPKYLFRKEGQNVTLSCEQNLNHDAMYWYRQDPGQGLRLIYYSQIVNDFQKGDIAEGYSVSREKKESFPLTVTSAQKNPTAFYLCASSTSGEVETQYFGPGTRLLVL.